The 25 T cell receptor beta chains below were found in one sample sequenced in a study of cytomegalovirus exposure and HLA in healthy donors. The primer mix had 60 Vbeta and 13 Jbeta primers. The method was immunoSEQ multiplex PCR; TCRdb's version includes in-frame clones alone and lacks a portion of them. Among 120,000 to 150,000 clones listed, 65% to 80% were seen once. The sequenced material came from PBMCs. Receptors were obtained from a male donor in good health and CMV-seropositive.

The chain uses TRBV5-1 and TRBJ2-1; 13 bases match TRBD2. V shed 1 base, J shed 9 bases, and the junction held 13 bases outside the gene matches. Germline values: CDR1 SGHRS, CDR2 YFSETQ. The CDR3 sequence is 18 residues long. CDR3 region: CASSLFLGGTSGMGEQFF. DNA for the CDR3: TGCGCCAGCAGCTTGTTCCTCGGAGGGACTAGCGGGATGGGTGAGCAGTTCTTC.

Here the CDR3 reads CASSATGELNTEAFF. The CDR3 coding sequence is TGTGCCAGCAGCGCTACAGGGGAATTGAACACTGAAGCTTTCTTT. This chain uses TRBV9 with TRBJ1-1, with 7 bases matching TRBD1. With V trimmed by 3 bases and J by 0 bases, 5 bases remained unmatched. The CDR3 covers 15 residues. The germline CDR1 and CDR2 sequences are SGDLS and YYNGEE.

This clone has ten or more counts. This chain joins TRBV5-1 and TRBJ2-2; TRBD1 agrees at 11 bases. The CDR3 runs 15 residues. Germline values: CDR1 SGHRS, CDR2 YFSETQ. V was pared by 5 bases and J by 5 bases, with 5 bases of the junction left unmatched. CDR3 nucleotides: TGCGCCAGCAGGGCCGGGACAGGGGGGACCGGGGAGCTGTTTTTT. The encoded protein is CASRAGTGGTGELFF.

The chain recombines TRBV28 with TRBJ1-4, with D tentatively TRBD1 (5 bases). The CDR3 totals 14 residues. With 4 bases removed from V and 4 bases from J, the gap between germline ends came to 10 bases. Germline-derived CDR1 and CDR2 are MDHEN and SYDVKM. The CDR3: CASSSDKGNEKLFF. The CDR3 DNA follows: TGTGCCAGCAGTTCGGACAAGGGTAATGAAAAACTGTTTTTT.

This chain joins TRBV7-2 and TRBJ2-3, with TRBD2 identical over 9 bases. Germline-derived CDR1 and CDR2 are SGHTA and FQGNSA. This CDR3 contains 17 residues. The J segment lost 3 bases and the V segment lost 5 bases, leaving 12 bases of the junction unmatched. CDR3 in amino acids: CASSPRLAGPVTDTQYF. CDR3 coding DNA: TGTGCCAGCAGCCCTCGCCTAGCGGGGCCCGTAACAGATACGCAGTATTTT.

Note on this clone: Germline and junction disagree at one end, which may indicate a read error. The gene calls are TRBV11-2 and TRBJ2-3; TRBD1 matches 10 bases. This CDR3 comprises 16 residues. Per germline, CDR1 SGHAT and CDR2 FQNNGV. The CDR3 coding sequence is TGTGCCAGCAGCCTAGAGACAGGGGGCATAACAGATACGCAGTATTTT. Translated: CASSLETGGITDTQYF.

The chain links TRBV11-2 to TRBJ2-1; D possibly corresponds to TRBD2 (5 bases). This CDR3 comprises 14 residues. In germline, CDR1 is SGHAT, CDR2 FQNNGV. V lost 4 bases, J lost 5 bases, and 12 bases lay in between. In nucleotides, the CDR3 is TGTGCCAGCAGCTGGGGTAGCGCTGACAATGAGCAGTTCTTC. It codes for CASSWGSADNEQFF.

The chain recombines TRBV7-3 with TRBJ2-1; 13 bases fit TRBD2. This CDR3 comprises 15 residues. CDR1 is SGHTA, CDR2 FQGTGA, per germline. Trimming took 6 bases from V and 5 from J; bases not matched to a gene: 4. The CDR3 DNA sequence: TGTGCCAGCAGTTCGACTAGCGGGGGGAACAATGAGCAGTTCTTC. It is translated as CASSSTSGGNNEQFF.

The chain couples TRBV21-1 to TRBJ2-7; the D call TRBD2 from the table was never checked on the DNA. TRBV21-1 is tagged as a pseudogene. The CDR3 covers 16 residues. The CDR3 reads CASSPCNHGALNEQYF. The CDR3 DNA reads TGTGCCAGCAGCCCCTGTAACCACGGTGCCCTCAACGAGCAGTACTTC.

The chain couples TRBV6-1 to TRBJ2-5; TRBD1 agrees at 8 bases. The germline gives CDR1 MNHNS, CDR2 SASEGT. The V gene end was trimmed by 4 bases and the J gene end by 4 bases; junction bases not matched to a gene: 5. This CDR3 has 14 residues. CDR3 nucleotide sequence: TGTGCCAGCAGTGGGCAGGGGGCAGGAGAGACCCAGTACTTC. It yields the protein CASSGQGAGETQYF.

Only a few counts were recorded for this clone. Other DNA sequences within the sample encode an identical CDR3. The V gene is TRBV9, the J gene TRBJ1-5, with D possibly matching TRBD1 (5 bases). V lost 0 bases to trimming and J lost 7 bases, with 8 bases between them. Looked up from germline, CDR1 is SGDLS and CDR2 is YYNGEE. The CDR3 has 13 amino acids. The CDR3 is CASSVGGVQPQHF. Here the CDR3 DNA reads TGTGCCAGCAGCGTAGGGGGGGTCCAGCCCCAGCATTTT. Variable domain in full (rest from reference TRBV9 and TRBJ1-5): DSGVTQTPKHLITATGQRVTLRCSPRSGDLSVYWYQQSLDQGLQFLIQYYNGEERAKGNILERFSAQQFPDLHSELNLSSLELGDSALYFCASSVGGVQPQHFGDGTRLSIL.

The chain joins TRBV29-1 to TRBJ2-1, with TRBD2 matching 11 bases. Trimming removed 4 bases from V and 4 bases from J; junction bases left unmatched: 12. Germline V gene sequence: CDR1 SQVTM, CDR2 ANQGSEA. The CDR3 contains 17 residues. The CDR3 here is CSVVGSGRASYYNEQFF. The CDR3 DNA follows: TGCAGCGTTGTTGGTAGCGGGAGGGCCAGTTATTACAATGAGCAGTTCTTC.

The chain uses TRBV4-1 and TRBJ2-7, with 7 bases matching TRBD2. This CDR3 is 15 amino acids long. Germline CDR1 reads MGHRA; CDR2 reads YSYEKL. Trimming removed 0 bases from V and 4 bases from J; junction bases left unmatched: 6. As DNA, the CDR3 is TGCGCCAGCAGCCAAGATCGGTCTAGCGGATACGAGCAGTACTTC. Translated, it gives CASSQDRSSGYEQYF.

The CDR3 DNA reads TGTGCCAGCAGCTTTTTACAGGGGGAATCTGGGGCCAACGTCCTGACTTTC. Its translation: CASSFLQGESGANVLTF. The rearrangement joins TRBV7-9 to TRBJ2-6; TRBD1 agrees at 8 bases. Germline V gene data show CDR1 as SEHNR and CDR2 as FQNEAQ (reference sequence). CDR3 size: 17 residues. V lost 3 bases to trimming and J lost 1 base; unmatched junction nucleotides: 5.

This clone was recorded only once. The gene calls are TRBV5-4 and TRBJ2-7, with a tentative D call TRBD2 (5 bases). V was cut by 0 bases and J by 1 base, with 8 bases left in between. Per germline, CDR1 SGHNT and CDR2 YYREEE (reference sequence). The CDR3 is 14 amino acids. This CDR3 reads CASSLGGKSYEQYF. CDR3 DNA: TGTGCCAGCAGCTTGGGAGGGAAGTCCTACGAGCAGTACTTC. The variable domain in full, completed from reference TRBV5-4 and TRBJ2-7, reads ETGVTQSPTHLIKTRGQQVTLRCSSQSGHNTVSWYQQALGQGPQFIFQYYREEENGRGNFPPRFSGLQFPNYSSELNVNALELDDSALYLCASSLGGKSYEQYFGPGTRLTVT.

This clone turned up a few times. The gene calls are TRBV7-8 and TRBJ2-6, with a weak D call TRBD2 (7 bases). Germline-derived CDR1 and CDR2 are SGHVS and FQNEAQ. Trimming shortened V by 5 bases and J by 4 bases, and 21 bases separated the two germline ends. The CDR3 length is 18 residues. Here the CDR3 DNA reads TGTGCCAGCAGCGAAAAGGGGGGGGGCGTAGCCGGGGCCAACGTCCTGACTTTC. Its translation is CASSEKGGGVAGANVLTF. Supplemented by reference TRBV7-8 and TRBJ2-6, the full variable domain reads GAGVSQSPRYKVAKRGQDVALRCDPISGHVSLFWYQQALGQGPEFLTYFQNEAQLDKSGLPSDRFFAERPEGSVSTLKIQRTQQEDSAVYLCASSEKGGGVAGANVLTFGAGSRLTVL.

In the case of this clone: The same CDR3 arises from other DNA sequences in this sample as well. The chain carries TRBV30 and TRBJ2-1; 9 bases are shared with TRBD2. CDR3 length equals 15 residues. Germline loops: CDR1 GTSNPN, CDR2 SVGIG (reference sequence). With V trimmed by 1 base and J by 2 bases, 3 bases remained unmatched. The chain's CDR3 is CAWSALAGPYNEQFF. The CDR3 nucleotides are TGTGCCTGGAGTGCTCTAGCGGGACCCTACAATGAGCAGTTCTTC.

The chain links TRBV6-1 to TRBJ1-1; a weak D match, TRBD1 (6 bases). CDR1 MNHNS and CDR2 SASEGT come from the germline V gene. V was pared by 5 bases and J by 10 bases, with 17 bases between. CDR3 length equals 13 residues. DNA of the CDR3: TGTGCCAGCAGTCCCGGGACAAGGGATCGAGCTTTCTTT. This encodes CASSPGTRDRAFF.

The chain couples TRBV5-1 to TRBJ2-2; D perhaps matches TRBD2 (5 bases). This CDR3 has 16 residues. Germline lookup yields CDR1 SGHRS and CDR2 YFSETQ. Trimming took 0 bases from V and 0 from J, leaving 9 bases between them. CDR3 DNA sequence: TGCGCCAGCAGCTTGGAAAAGCGGACGAACACCGGGGAGCTGTTTTTT. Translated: CASSLEKRTNTGELFF.

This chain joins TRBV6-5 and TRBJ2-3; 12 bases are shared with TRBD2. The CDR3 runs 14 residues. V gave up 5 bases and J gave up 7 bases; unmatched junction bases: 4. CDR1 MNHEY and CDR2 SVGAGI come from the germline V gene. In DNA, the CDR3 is TGTGCCAGCAGTCAACTAGCGGGGGGATATACGCAGTATTTT. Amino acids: CASSQLAGGYTQYF.

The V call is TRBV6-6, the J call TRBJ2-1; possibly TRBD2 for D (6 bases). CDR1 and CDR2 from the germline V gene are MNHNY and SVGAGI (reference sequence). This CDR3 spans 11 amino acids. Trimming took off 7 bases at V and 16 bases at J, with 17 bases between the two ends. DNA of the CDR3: TGTGCCAGCACAGACCGGGACTTGAGATTCTTC. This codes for CASTDRDLRFF.

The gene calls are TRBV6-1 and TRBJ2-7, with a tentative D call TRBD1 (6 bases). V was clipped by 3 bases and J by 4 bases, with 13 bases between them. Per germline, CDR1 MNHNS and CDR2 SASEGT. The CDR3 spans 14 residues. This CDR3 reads CASSDGTGFYEQYF. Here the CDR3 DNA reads TGTGCCAGCAGTGATGGAACAGGGTTTTACGAGCAGTACTTC.

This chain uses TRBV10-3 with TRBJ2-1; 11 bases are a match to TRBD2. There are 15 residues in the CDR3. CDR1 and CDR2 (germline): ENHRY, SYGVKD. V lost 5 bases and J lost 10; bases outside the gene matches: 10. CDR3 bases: TGTGCCATCAGTTCCGGGACTAGCGGCGTCTGGGAGCAGTTCTTC. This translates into CAISSGTSGVWEQFF.

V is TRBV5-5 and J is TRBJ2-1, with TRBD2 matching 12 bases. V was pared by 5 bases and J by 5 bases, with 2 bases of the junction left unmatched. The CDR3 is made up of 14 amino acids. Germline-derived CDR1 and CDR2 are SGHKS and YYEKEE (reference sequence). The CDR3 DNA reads TGTGCCAGCAGTCGGACTAGCGGGAACAATGAGCAGTTCTTC. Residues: CASSRTSGNNEQFF.

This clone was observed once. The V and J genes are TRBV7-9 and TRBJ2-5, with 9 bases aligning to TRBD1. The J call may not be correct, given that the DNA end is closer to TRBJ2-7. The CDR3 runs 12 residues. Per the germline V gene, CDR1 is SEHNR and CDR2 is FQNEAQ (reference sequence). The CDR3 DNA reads TGTGCCAGCAGAAGGGACAGGGACGAGCAGTACTTC. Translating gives CASRRDRDEQYF.